The 5 T cell receptor beta chains below come from one sample, sequenced in a study of T-cell memory formation after mild COVID-19 (dated by TCRdb to the early 2020s). Receptors were amplified or captured by 5' RACE. This sample was sequenced with an Illumina NovaSeq 6000. TCRdb trimmed public reads at Q25 via fastp, called clones via MiXCR and kept in-frame beta chains. Each CDR3 protein gets just one entry, which takes the most common genes and DNA from the rows behind it. Counted in this sample were around 200,000 distinct CDR3 sequences; over 20% of them appeared once. Roughly 24% of the sample is in the top ten clones. The sequencing input was PBMCs or a T cell subset sorted from them (not recorded which). The receptors were gathered from an adult woman who had mild COVID-19 (a few samples of this study predate the infection). The sample titles of this study are shuffled in the database, so cell type and time point are left out; the donor was told from shared clones.

The sample holds a few counts of this clonotype. The chain couples TRBV3-1 to TRBJ2-7, with 7 positions matching TRBD2. The CDR3 spans 16 residues. Germline assignment: CDR1 LGHDT and CDR2 YNNKEL (reference sequence). Trimming removed 3 bases from V and 3 bases from J; junction bases left unmatched: 11. The CDR3 reads CASSQGTWDYDYEQYF. For the CDR3, the DNA is TGTGCCAGCAGCCAGGGGACCTGGGACTATGACTACGAGCAGTACTTC.

This clonotype was detected only a few times. The chain combines TRBV12-3 or TRBV12-4 with TRBJ2-1; no definite D call. The CDR3 runs 13 residues. V lost 6 bases and J 9 bases, leaving 15 bases between the germline ends. The CDR3 region is CASRGISSAEQFF. The CDR3 bases are TGTGCCAGCAGGGGTATCTCATCAGCTGAGCAGTTCTTC.

In this sample, this clonotype turned up a few times. This chain connects TRBV7-6 to TRBJ1-1; 8 bases fit TRBD1. The junction had 12 bases not matched to a gene; V was cut back by 5 bases and J by 10 bases. Per the germline V gene, CDR1 is SGHVS and CDR2 is FNYEAQ. The CDR3 runs 14 residues. The CDR3 is CASSAGTGLAPAFF. CDR3 DNA sequence: TGTGCCAGCAGCGCCGGGACAGGTTTAGCTCCAGCTTTCTTT.

This clonotype turned up a few times. This chain joins TRBV29-1 and TRBJ1-4; D is unclear. CDR3 length equals 13 residues. V was trimmed by 8 bases and J by 8 bases, leaving 18 bases between them. CDR1 is SQVTM, CDR2 ANQGSEA, per germline. The CDR3 loop reads CSLRLAASEKLFF. As DNA, the CDR3 is TGCAGCCTCAGACTGGCGGCGTCGGAAAAACTGTTTTTT.

This clonotype was seen a handful of times. The rearrangement uses TRBV14 and TRBJ2-7; D remains ambiguous. Trimming took off 4 bases at V and 3 bases at J, with 13 bases between the two ends. The CDR3 consists of 14 residues. CDR1 and CDR2 from the germline V gene are SGHDN and FVKESK. The CDR3 coding sequence is TGTGCCAGCAGCCCAGACGACGGTAACTACGAGCAGTACTTC. Residues: CASSPDDGNYEQYF.